Sequencing of this TCR beta chain was carried out in a study of CD8+CD57+ T cells in acquired aplastic anemia. The overall study: Sorted CD4+ and CD8+ cells gave a mean 3.2 ug DNA, range roughly 0.18 to 30 ug. Whole-study results and caveats: In common between the patients and the controls were more than 25 CD8+ CDR3 sequences. Patients showed no significant difference from controls in CD8+ Simpson's diversity.

The CDR3 has 15 amino acids. V lost 4 bases and J 9 bases, leaving 16 bases between the germline ends. Per germline, CDR1 LNHNV and CDR2 YYDKDF (reference sequence). The template used for profiling TCR beta VDJ and CDR3 was genomic DNA. Via MiXCR, TCRdb re-called the reads, giving one row per CDR3 protein. The table has roughly 180,000 distinct CDR3 sequences, 64% seen once. This clonotype was recorded many times. Its antigen is unknown. Sample: sorted CD4+, CD8+, or CD8+CD57+ T cells (not recorded which) from PBMCs. The chain recombines TRBV15 with TRBJ1-6, with D unclear. The sequence was obtained from a human donor with severe aplastic anemia or a healthy control (not recorded which). The CDR3 spells CATSNPLLAGSPLHF. In nucleotides, the CDR3 is TGTGCCACCAGCAACCCCCTCCTCGCGGGTTCACCCCTCCACTTT.